This is a list of T cell receptor beta chains from one sample in a study of cytomegalovirus exposure and HLA in healthy donors. Some clones are missing from TCRdb's copy, which holds only in-frame ones; the method was immunoSEQ multiplex PCR. The data contain roughly 100,000 clones, 78% of them singletons. The sample consisted of PBMCs. Receptors originate from a male donor in good health and CMV-seronegative. Each CDR3 is given with its conserved first and last residue. A D gene is named only where the DNA matches it firmly. Size values are once, few and many counts, or a class for expanded clones, and some rows have none.

>TRBV2|TRBD1|TRBJ1-5|once
CASRGTGGYNQPQHF
TGTGCCAGCAGGGGGACAGGGGGATACAATCAGCCCCAGCATTTT
>TRBV15|TRBD2|TRBJ2-7|.
CATRLAGEVGEQYF
TGTGCCACTAGACTAGCGGGAGAAGTCGGCGAGCAGTACTTC
>TRBV30|TRBD1|TRBJ1-5|.
CAWSGTGGSQPQHF
TGTGCCTGGAGCGGGACAGGGGGCAGTCAGCCCCAGCATTTT
>TRBV7-9|.|TRBJ2-1|.
CASSPGQHNEQFF
TGTGCCAGCAGCCCTGGACAGCACAATGAGCAGTTCTTC
>TRBV11-2|TRBD2|TRBJ2-7|.
CASSSLAERAYEQYF
TGTGCCAGCAGCTCGCTAGCGGAGAGGGCCTACGAGCAGTACTTC
>TRBV11-2|TRBD1|TRBJ2-7|.
CASSAGTGGTEQYF
TGTGCCAGCAGCGCAGGGACAGGAGGGACCGAGCAGTACTTC
>TRBV6-6|TRBD1|TRBJ2-7|.
CASSDPGTGGYEQYF
TGTGCCAGCAGCGATCCCGGGACAGGGGGCTACGAGCAGTACTTC
>TRBV9|.|TRBJ1-1|.
CASRRQPNTEAFF
TGTGCCAGCAGAAGACAGCCGAACACTGAAGCTTTCTTT
>TRBV7-9|.|TRBJ1-1|.
CASSLGSSGEAFF
TGTGCCAGCAGCTTAGGGAGTTCAGGGGAAGCTTTCTTT
>TRBV25-1|.|TRBJ1-2|.
CASSEYQGQVYGYTF
TGTGCCAGCAGTGAATATCAGGGGCAGGTCTATGGCTACACCTTC
>TRBV11-2|TRBD1|TRBJ1-2|.
CASSHRDRASNYGYTF
TGTGCCAGCAGCCACCGGGACAGGGCCTCTAACTATGGCTACACCTTC
>TRBV7-9|.|TRBJ2-3|.
CASSLATGDTQYF
TGTGCCAGCAGCTTAGCTACGGGAGATACGCAGTATTTT
>TRBV10-3|TRBD1|TRBJ2-7|few
CAIRGGQGYEQYF
TGTGCCATCAGGGGGGGACAGGGCTACGAGCAGTACTTC
>TRBV19|.|TRBJ1-5|.
CASTPHAGGNQPQHF
TGTGCCAGTACTCCTCACGCAGGAGGGAATCAGCCCCAGCATTTT
>TRBV18|TRBD2|TRBJ2-1|.
CASSPGLAGNGEQFF
TGTGCCAGCTCACCGGGACTAGCGGGTAACGGTGAGCAGTTCTTC
>TRBV9|TRBD2|TRBJ2-1|.
CASSSSGRGDNEQFF
TGTGCCAGCAGCTCTAGCGGGAGGGGCGACAATGAGCAGTTCTTC
>TRBV10-3|.|TRBJ1-3|.
CAISVDRLLLGNTIYF
TGTGCCATCAGTGTTGACAGATTACTGCTCGGAAACACCATATATTTT
>TRBV7-2|TRBD2|TRBJ2-1|.
CASSQIAGGRYNEQFF
TGTGCCAGCAGCCAGATAGCGGGAGGGCGATACAATGAGCAGTTCTTC
>TRBV27|TRBD1|TRBJ2-1|few
CASPDRDSSSYNEQFF
TGTGCCAGCCCCGACCGGGACAGTAGCTCCTACAATGAGCAGTTCTTC
>TRBV28|.|TRBJ2-5|.
CASTRGRETQYF
TGTGCCAGCACCCGAGGGAGGGAGACCCAGTACTTC
>TRBV9|.|TRBJ2-4|.
CASSVGREEAKNIQYF
TGTGCCAGCAGCGTAGGGAGGGAAGAGGCCAAAAACATTCAGTACTTC
>TRBV6-6|TRBD1|TRBJ1-2|.
CASSYDDATGGYGYTF
TGTGCCAGCAGTTACGACGATGCAACAGGGGGGTATGGCTACACCTTC
>TRBV11-2|TRBD2|TRBJ2-1|.
CASSLGAGGYNEQFF
TGTGCCAGCAGCTTGGGAGCGGGGGGTTACAATGAGCAGTTCTTC
>TRBV28|.|TRBJ2-5|once
CASSWGLSETQYF
TGTGCCAGCAGTTGGGGCCTAAGTGAGACCCAGTACTTC
>TRBV5-1|.|TRBJ2-7|.
CASSLSQGVNEQYF
TGCGCCAGCAGCTTGTCACAGGGAGTAAACGAGCAGTACTTC
>TRBV19|TRBD1|TRBJ1-3|once
CASSRPGQGANSGNTIYF
TGTGCCAGTAGTAGACCGGGACAGGGGGCGAACTCTGGAAACACCATATATTTT
>TRBV6-1|.|TRBJ1-2|.
CASREAGSYGYTF
TGTGCCAGCAGGGAGGCAGGCAGCTATGGCTACACCTTC
>TRBV5-4|TRBD1|TRBJ2-7|.
CASSSAQGAIPYEQYF
TGTGCCAGCAGCTCGGCCCAGGGGGCGATCCCCTACGAGCAGTACTTC
>TRBV5-4|TRBD2|TRBJ2-1|.
CASSLAGRGAYNEQFF
TGTGCCAGCAGCTTGGCCGGGAGGGGGGCCTACAATGAGCAGTTCTTC
>TRBV19|.|TRBJ1-2|.
CASSERQHYGYTF
TGTGCCAGTAGTGAACGACAGCACTATGGCTACACCTTC
>TRBV29-1|.|TRBJ1-2|.
CSVEDSLQGSYGYTF
TGCAGCGTTGAAGATTCCCTACAGGGCTCCTATGGCTACACCTTC
>TRBV6-5|TRBD1|TRBJ1-2|.
CASRRDRVGGYTF
TGTGCCAGCAGACGCGACAGGGTCGGAGGCTACACCTTC
>TRBV5-6|.|TRBJ1-6|.
CASSFLNSPLHF
TGTGCCAGCAGCTTTCTTAATTCACCCCTCCACTTT
>TRBV6-4|.|TRBJ1-5|.
CASSERTAADTGNQPQHF
TGTGCCAGCAGTGAAAGGACAGCCGCCGACACTGGCAATCAGCCCCAGCATTTT
>TRBV7-3|.|TRBJ2-4|.
CASSLNGWGENIQYF
TGTGCCAGCAGCTTAAACGGTTGGGGGGAAAACATTCAGTACTTC
>TRBV23-1|.|TRBJ1-1|.
CASSRTWEVNTEAFF
TGCGCCAGCAGTCGCACCTGGGAGGTGAACACTGAAGCTTTCTTT
>TRBV7-9|TRBD1|TRBJ2-1|.
CASSPIGTGERNEQFF
TGTGCCAGCAGCCCAATTGGGACAGGGGAACGCAATGAGCAGTTCTTC
>TRBV7-3|.|TRBJ1-1|few
CASSQTGPLNTEAFF
TGTGCCAGCAGCCAAACAGGGCCCCTGAACACTGAAGCTTTCTTT
>TRBV7-3|TRBD2|TRBJ2-5|.
CASSLGGGAGQETQYF
TGTGCCAGCAGCCTCGGCGGGGGGGCGGGTCAAGAGACCCAGTACTTC
>TRBV18|TRBD1|TRBJ1-2|.
CASSPDRDSYGYTF
TGTGCCAGCTCACCCGACAGGGACTCTTATGGCTACACCTTC
>TRBV19|.|TRBJ2-3|.
CASSIRAAWDTQYF
TGTGCCAGTAGTATCAGGGCAGCATGGGATACGCAGTATTTT
>TRBV18|.|TRBJ1-5|.
CASSDRGWAQHF
TGTGCCAGCTCAGACCGGGGGTGGGCCCAGCATTTT
>TRBV9|.|TRBJ1-2|.
CASSVGPGSFYGYTF
TGTGCCAGCAGCGTAGGTCCCGGGTCCTTCTATGGCTACACCTTC
>TRBV4-1|TRBD1|TRBJ1-6|.
CASSQDGQGFSPLHF
TGCGCCAGCAGCCAAGATGGACAGGGATTTTCACCCCTCCACTTT
>TRBV6-5|TRBD2|TRBJ2-7|.
CASSYGLGGYEQYF
TGTGCCAGCAGTTACGGACTAGGTGGCTACGAGCAGTACTTC
>TRBV2|TRBD2|TRBJ2-3|.
CASEASGSRDTQYF
TGTGCCAGCGAAGCTAGCGGGAGTAGAGATACGCAGTATTTT
>TRBV7-8|.|TRBJ1-2|.
CASSYARAGRYGYTF
TGTGCCAGCAGCTACGCCCGGGCAGGGCGCTATGGCTACACCTTC
>TRBV6-1|.|TRBJ2-7|.
CASSERSSYEQYF
TGTGCCAGCAGTGAAAGGAGCTCCTACGAGCAGTACTTC
>TRBV5-1|.|TRBJ1-1|.
CASSLDGGGEAFF
TGCGCCAGCAGCTTAGACGGGGGTGGTGAAGCTTTCTTT
>TRBV29-1|TRBD2|TRBJ2-7|.
CSVLSGGHEQYF
TGCAGCGTTCTGTCGGGGGGACACGAGCAGTACTTC
>TRBV9|TRBD2|TRBJ2-7|.
CASGGGRENDPSREQYF
TGTGCCAGCGGGGGGGGAAGGGAGAATGACCCCTCTCGGGAGCAGTACTTC
>TRBV11-2|.|TRBJ2-7|.
CASSPRVQVRDEQYF
TGTGCCAGCAGCCCAAGGGTACAGGTTCGTGACGAGCAGTACTTC
>TRBV7-9|TRBD1|TRBJ1-2|.
CASSSAGGGYGYTF
TGTGCCAGCAGCTCTGCAGGGGGCGGCTATGGCTACACCTTC
>TRBV30|.|TRBJ1-1|.
CAWWSRGNTEAFF
TGTGCCTGGTGGTCCCGGGGGAACACTGAAGCTTTCTTT
>TRBV11-1|TRBD1|TRBJ1-1|.
CASSSGQGIYMNTEAFF
TGTGCCAGCAGCTCGGGACAGGGGATTTACATGAACACTGAAGCTTTCTTT
>TRBV19|TRBD2|TRBJ2-1|.
CASSIGGAGGPYNEQFF
TGTGCCAGTAGTATTGGGGGGGCGGGGGGACCCTACAATGAGCAGTTCTTC
>TRBV4-3|TRBD1|TRBJ1-4|.
CASSQDRGTGGEKLFF
TGCGCCAGCAGCCAAGATCGAGGGACAGGGGGAGAAAAACTGTTTTTT
>TRBV2|.|TRBJ2-7|few
CASSGTFLSYEQYF
TGTGCCAGCAGTGGGACATTCCTTAGCTACGAGCAGTACTTC
>TRBV19|.|TRBJ2-2|.
CASSIKQGPVSTNTGELFF
TGTGCCAGTAGTATCAAACAGGGACCTGTCTCGACGAACACCGGGGAGCTGTTTTTT